This T cell receptor beta chain derives from a study of T cell changes during pregnancy in multiple sclerosis. Libraries were prepared by immunoSEQ multiplex PCR; TCRdb keeps only in-frame clonotypes and omits some of them. This table holds some 80,000 clones, approximately 89% found once. The CDR3 is 15 residues long. Germline CDR1 reads SEHNR; CDR2 reads FQNEAQ (reference sequence). V lost 0 bases and J lost 4, with 10 bases in between. The V and J genes are TRBV7-9 and TRBJ2-1, with a weak D call TRBD1 (5 bases). This material consisted of peripheral blood, taken in the first trimester of pregnancy. This TCR derives from a female donor with multiple sclerosis, enrolled in a pregnancy study. In DNA, the CDR3 is TGTGCCAGCAGCTTAGCGGGGCAGAAGTACAATGAGCAGTTCTTC. Protein product: CASSLAGQKYNEQFF.